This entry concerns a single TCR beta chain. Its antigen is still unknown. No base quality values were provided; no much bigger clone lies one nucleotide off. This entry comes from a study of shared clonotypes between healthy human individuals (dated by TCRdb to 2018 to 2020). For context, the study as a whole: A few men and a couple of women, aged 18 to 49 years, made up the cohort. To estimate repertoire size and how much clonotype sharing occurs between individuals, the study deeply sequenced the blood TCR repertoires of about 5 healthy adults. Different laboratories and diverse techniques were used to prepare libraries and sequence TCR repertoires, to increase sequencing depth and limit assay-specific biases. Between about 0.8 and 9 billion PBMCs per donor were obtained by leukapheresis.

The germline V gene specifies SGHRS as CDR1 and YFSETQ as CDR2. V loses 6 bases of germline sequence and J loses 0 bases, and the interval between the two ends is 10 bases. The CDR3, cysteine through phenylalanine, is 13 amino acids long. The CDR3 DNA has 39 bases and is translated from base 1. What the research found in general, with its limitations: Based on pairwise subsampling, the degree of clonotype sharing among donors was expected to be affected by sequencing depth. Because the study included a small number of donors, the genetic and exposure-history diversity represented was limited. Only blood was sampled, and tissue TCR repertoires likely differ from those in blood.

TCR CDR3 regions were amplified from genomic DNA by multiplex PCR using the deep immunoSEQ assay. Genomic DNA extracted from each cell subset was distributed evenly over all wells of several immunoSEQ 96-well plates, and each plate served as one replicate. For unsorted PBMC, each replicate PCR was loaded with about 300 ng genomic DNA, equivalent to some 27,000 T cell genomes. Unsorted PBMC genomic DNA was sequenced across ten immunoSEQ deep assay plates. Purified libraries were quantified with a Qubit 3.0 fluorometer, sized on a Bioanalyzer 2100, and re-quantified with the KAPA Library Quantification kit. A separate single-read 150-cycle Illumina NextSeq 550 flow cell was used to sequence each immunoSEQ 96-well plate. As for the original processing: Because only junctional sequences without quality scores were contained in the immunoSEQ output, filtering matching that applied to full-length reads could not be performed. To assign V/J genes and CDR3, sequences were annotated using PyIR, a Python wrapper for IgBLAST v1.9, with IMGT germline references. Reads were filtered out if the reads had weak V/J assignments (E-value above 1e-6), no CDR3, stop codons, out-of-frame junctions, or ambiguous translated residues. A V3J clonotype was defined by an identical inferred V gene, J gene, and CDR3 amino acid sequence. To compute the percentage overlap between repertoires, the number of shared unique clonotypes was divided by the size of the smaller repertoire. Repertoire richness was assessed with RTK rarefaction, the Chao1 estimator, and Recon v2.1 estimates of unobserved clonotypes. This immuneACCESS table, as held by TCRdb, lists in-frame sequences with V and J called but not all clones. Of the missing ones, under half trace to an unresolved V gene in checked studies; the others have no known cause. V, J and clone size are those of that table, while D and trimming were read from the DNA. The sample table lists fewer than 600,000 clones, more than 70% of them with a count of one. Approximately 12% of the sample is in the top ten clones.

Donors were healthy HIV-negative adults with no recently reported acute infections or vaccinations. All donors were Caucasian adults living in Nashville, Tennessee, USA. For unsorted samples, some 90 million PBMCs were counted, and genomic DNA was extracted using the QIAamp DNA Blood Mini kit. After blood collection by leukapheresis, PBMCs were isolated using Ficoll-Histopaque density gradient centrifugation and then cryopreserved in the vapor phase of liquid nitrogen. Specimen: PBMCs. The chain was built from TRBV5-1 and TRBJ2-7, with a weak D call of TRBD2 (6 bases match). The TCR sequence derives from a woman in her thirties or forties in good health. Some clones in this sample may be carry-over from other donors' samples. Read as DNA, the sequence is TGCGCCAGCAAAGGGAGGAGCTCCTACGAGCAGTACTTC. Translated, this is CASKGRSSYEQYF.